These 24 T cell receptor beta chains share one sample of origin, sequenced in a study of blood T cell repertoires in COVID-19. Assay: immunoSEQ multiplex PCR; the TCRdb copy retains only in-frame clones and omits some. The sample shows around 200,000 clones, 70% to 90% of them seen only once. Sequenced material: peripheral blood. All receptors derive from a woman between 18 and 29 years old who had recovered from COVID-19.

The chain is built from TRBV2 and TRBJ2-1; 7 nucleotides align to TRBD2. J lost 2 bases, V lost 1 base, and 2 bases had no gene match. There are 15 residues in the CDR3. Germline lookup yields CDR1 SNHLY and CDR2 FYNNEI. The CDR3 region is CASSEVAGAYNEQFF. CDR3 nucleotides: TGTGCCAGCAGTGAAGTGGCGGGAGCCTACAATGAGCAGTTCTTC.

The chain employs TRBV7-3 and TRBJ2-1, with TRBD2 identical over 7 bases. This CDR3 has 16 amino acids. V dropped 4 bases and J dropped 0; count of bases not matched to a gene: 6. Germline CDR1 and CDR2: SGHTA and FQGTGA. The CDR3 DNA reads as TGTGCCAGCAGCTCTCCCGGCGGGAGCTCCTACAATGAGCAGTTCTTC. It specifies CASSSPGGSSYNEQFF.

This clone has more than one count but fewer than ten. CDR3 nucleotides: TGTGCCAGCAGCGTAGACTTCGGGCCCCAGCATTTT. The encoded protein is CASSVDFGPQHF. The chain has TRBV9 and TRBJ1-5; D remains ambiguous. Germline CDR1 SGDLS, CDR2 YYNGEE. CDR3 length: 12 residues. Trimming cost V 0 bases and J 9 bases, with 7 bases left between them. The whole variable domain, remainder taken from reference TRBV9 and TRBJ1-5, is DSGVTQTPKHLITATGQRVTLRCSPRSGDLSVYWYQQSLDQGLQFLIQYYNGEERAKGNILERFSAQQFPDLHSELNLSSLELGDSALYFCASSVDFGPQHFGDGTRLSIL.

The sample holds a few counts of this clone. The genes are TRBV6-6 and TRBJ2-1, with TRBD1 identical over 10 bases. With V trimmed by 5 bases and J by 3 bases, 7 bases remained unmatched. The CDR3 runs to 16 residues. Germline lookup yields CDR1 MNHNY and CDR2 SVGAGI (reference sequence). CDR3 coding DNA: TGTGCCAGCAGTAGGACAGGGGGTGTTGGCTACAATGAGCAGTTCTTC. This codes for CASSRTGGVGYNEQFF.

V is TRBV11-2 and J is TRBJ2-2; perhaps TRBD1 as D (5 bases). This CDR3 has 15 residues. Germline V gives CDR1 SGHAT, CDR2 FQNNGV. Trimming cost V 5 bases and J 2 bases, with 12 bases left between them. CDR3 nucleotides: TGTGCCAGCAGCCCCCGTCGGACAAACACCGGGGAGCTGTTTTTT. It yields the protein CASSPRRTNTGELFF.

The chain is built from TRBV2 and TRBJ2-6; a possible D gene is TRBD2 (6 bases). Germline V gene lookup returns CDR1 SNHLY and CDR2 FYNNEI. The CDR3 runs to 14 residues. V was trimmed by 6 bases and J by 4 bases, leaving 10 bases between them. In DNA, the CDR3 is TGTGCCAGCAGCGGGAGTAGAGGGGCCAACGTCCTGACTTTC. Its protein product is CASSGSRGANVLTF.

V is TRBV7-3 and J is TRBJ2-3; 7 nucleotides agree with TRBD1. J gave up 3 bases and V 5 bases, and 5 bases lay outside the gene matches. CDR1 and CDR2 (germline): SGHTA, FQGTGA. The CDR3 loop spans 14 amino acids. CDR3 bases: TGTGCCAGCAGCCGTGGACAGGTGACAGATACGCAGTATTTT. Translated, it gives CASSRGQVTDTQYF.

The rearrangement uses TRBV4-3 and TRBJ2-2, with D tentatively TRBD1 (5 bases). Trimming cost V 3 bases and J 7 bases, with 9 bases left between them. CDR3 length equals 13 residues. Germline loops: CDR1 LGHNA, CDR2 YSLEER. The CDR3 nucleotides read TGCGCCAGCAGCCACAGGGTCTTCGGGGAGCTGTTTTTT. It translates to CASSHRVFGELFF.

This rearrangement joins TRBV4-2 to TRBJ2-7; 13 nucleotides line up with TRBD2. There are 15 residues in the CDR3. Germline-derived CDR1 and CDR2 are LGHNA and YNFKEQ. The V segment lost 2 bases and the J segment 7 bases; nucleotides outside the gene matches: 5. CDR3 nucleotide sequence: TGTGCCAGCAGCCAATGGACTAGCGGGAGTGTAGAGCAGTACTTC. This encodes CASSQWTSGSVEQYF.

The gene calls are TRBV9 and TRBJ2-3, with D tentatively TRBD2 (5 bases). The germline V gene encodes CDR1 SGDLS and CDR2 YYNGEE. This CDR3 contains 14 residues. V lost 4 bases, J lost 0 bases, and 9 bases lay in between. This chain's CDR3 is CASSFRTSTDTQYF. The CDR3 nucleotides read TGTGCCAGCAGCTTTCGGACTAGCACAGATACGCAGTATTTT. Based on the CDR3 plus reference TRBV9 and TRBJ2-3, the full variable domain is DSGVTQTPKHLITATGQRVTLRCSPRSGDLSVYWYQQSLDQGLQFLIQYYNGEERAKGNILERFSAQQFPDLHSELNLSSLELGDSALYFCASSFRTSTDTQYFGPGTRLTVL.

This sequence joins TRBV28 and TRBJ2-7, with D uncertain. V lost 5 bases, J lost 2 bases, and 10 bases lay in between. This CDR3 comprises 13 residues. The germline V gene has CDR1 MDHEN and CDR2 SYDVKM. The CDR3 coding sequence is TGTGCCAGCAGTCAGGTCGGTCCCTACGAGCAGTACTTC. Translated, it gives CASSQVGPYEQYF. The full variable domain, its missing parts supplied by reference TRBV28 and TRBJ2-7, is DVKVTQSSRYLVKRTGEKVFLECVQDMDHENMFWYRQDPGLGLRLIYFSYDVKMKEKGDIPEGYSVSREKKERFSLILESASTNQTSMYLCASSQVGPYEQYFGPGTRLTVT.

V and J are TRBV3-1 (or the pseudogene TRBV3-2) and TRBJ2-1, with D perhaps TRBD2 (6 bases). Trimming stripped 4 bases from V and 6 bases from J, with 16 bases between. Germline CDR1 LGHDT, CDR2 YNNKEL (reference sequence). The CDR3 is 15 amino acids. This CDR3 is CASSPQVAAGNEQFF. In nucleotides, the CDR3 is TGTGCCAGCAGCCCCCAGGTAGCGGCCGGCAATGAGCAGTTCTTC.

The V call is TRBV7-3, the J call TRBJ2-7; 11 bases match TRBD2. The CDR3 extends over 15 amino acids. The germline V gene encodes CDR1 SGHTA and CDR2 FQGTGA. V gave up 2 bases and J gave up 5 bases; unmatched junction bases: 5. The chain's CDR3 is CASSLLAGGGNEQYF. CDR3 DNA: TGTGCCAGCAGCTTACTAGCGGGAGGAGGTAACGAGCAGTACTTC.

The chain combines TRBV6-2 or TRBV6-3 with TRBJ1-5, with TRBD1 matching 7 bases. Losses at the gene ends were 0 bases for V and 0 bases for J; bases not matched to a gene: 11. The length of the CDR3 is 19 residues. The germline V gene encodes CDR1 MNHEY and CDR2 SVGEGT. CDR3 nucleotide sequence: TGTGCCAGCAGTTACTCACCCTTACAGACAGGGTATAGCAATCAGCCCCAGCATTTT. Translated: CASSYSPLQTGYSNQPQHF.

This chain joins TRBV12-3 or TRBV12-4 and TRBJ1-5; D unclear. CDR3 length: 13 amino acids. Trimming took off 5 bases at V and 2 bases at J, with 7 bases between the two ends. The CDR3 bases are TGTGCCAGCAGTCCCCGAGGCAATCAGCCCCAGCATTTT. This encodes CASSPRGNQPQHF.

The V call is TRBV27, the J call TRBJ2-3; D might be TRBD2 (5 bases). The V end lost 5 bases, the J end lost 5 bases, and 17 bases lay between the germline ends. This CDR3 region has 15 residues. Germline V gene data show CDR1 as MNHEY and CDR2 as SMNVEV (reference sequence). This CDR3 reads CASSPFVGVVDTQYF. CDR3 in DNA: TGTGCCAGCAGTCCCTTTGTGGGAGTAGTAGATACGCAGTATTTT.

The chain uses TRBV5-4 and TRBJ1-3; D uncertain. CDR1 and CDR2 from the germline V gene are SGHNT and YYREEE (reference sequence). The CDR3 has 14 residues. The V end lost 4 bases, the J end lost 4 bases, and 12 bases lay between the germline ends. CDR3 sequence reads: CASSAEWWGNTIYF. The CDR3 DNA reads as TGTGCCAGCAGCGCGGAATGGTGGGGAAACACCATATATTTT.

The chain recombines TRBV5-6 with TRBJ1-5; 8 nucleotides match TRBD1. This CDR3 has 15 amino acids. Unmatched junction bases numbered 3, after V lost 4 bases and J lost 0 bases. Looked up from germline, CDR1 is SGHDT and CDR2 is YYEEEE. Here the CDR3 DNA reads TGTGCCAGCAGCCCGACAGGGGATAGCAATCAGCCCCAGCATTTT. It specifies CASSPTGDSNQPQHF. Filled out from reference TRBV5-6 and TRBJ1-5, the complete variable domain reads DAGVTQSPTHLIKTRGQQVTLRCSPKSGHDTVSWYQQALGQGPQFIFQYYEEEERQRGNFPDRFSGHQFPNYSSELNVNALLLGDSALYLCASSPTGDSNQPQHFGDGTRLSIL.

CDR3 protein: CASSDRAGYTF. CDR3 in DNA: TGTGCCAGCAGTGACAGGGCTGGCTACACCTTC. The chain links TRBV6-1 to TRBJ1-2; D might be TRBD1 (5 bases). Germline CDR1 reads MNHNS; CDR2 reads SASEGT. This CDR3 comprises 11 residues. V was shortened by 3 bases and J by 7 bases, with 6 bases between the two germline ends.

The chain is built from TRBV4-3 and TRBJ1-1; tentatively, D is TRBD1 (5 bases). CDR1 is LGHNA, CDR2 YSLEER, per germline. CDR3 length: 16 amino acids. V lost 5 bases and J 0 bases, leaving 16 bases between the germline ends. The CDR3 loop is CASSARATNLNTEAFF. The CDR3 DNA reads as TGCGCCAGCAGCGCCAGGGCGACCAACTTGAACACTGAAGCTTTCTTT.

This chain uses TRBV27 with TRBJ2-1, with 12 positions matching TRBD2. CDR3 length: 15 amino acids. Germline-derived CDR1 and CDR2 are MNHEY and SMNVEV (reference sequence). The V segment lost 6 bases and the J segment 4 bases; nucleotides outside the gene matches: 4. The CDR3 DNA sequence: TGTGCCAGCAGCCAGACTAGCGGGAGTTACAATGAGCAGTTCTTC. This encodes CASSQTSGSYNEQFF.

The CDR3 protein is CASSLNAGSYNEQFF. The CDR3 nucleotides read TGTGCCAGCAGCTTAAACGCGGGCTCCTACAATGAGCAGTTCTTC. The rearrangement joins TRBV7-3 to TRBJ2-1; D is possibly TRBD2 (5 bases). Deletions cut 1 base from V and 0 bases from J, with 7 bases between. Germline values: CDR1 SGHTA, CDR2 FQGTGA. The CDR3 loop spans 15 amino acids.

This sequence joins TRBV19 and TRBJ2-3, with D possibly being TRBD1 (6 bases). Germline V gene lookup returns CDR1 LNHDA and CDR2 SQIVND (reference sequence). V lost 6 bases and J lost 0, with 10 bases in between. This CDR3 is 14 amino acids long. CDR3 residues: CASSPTGSTDTQYF. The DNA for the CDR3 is TGTGCCAGTAGCCCGACAGGTAGCACAGATACGCAGTATTTT.

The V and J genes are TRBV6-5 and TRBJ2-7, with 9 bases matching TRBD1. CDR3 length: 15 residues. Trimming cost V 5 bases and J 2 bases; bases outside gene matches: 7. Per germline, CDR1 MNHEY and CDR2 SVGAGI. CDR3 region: CASSQPGTGTYEQYF. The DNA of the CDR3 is TGTGCCAGCAGTCAACCCGGGACAGGGACCTACGAGCAGTACTTC.